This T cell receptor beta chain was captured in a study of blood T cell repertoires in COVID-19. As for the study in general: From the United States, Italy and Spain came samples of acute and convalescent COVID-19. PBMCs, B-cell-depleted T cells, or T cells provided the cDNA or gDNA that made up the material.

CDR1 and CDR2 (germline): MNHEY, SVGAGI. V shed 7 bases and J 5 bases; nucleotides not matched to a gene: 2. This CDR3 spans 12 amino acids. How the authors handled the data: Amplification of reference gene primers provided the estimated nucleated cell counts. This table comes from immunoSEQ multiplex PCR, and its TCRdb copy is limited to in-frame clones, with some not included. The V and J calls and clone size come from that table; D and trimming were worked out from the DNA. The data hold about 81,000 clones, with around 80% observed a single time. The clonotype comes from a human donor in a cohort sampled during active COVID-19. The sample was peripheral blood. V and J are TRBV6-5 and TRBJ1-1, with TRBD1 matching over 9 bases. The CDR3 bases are TGTGCCAGCACCGACAGGGGGACTGAAGCTTTCTTT. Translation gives CASTDRGTEAFF.